The clone carrying this TCR beta chain was picked up a small number of times. Its antigen is unknown. Losses at the gene ends were 4 bases for V and 2 bases for J; bases not matched to a gene: 8. The germline V gene has CDR1 SGDLS and CDR2 YYNGEE. CDR3 length: 15 amino acids. These data belong to a study of cytomegalovirus exposure and HLA in healthy donors. The PCR was carried out with 60 Vbeta primers and 13 Jbeta primers. Data came from immunoSEQ multiplex PCR; TCRdb stores just in-frame clones and leaves some out. The sample holds approximately 180,000 clones; 84% are singletons and the top ten take around 5%. Study outcomes and limitations: The authors reported that TCR beta sequences could predict HLA-A and HLA-B alleles. These predictions were accurate for most subjects in the first cohort.

This receptor was obtained from a girl between 5 and 17 years old in good health and CMV-seropositive. The chain links TRBV9 to TRBJ2-5; 7 bases align to TRBD2. Sequencing was carried out using PBMCs. CDR3 region: CASSPEPGGQETQYF. The CDR3 coding sequence is TGTGCCAGCAGCCCAGAACCGGGGGGTCAAGAGACCCAGTACTTC.